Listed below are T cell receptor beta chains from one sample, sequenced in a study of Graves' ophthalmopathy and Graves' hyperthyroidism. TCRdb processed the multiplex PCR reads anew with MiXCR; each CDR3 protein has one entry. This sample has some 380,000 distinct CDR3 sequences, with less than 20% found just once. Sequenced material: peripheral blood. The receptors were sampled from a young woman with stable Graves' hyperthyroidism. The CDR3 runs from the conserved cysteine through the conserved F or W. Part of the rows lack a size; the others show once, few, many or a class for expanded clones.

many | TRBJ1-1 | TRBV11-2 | CASRKVGRMNTEAFF
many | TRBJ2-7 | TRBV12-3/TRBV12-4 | CASSPPPGHEQYF
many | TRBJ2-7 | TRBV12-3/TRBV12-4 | CASSLRTGDYEQYF
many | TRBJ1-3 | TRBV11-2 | CASSPGTGLPSGNTIYF
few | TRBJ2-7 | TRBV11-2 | CASSPREGQKEYF
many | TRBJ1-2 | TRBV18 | CASSPLMVVDYGYTF
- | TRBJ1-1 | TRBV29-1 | CSVVGVTEAFF
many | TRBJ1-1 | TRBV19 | CASSIGDRGLEAFF
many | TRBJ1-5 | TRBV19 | CASRLPGGTQHF
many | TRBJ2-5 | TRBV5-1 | CASSPDRVETQYF
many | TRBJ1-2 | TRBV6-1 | CASRIELRDNYGYTF
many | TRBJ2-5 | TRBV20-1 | CSARDLRGLAAKETQYF
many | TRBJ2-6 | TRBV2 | CASLWRGRGANVLTF
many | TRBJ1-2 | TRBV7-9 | CASSLGQGTYGYTF
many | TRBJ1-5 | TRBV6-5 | CASSRTGGDFNQPQHF
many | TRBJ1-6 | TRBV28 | CASSFGTGSSPLHF
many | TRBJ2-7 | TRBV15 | CATSRGTRTEQYF
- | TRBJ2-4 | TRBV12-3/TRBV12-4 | CASSPPRDTKNIQYF
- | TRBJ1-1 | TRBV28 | CASRPGGRVNTEAFF
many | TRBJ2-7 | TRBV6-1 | CASTQTSGGRGEQYF
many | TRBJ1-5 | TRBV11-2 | CASRRGGGLGSNQPQHF
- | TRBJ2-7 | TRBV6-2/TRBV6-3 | CASRVGGSSYEQYF
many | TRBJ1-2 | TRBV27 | CASSFRPTNYGYTF
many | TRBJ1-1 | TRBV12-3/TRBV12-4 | CASRTKGGNTEAFF
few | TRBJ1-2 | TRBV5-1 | CASSFESPGGDGYTF
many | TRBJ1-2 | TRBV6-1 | CASSWAKGRAMFDGYTF
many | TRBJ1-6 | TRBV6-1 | CASSERVGNYSPLHF
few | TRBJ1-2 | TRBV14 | CASSQGKVYGYTF
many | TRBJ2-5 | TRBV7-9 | CASSFGAGAGETQYF
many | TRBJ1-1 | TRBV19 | CASTLTGVNEAFF
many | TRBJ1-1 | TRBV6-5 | CASSYHGLAFF
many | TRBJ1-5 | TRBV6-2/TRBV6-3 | CASKLSGPQPQHF
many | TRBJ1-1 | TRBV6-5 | CASGEGVVDTEAFF
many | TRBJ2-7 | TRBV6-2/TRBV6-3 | CASSKPSGGPPYEQYF
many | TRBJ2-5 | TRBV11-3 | CASRNRGDRGETQYF
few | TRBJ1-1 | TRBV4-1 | CASSQKVVRTKRNTEAFF
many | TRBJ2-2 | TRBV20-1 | CSARSHPSGGRNTGELFF
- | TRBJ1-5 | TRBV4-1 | CASSRTYRGENQPQHF
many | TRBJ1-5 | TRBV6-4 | CASSADTGGNQPQHF
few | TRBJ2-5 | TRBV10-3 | CAIRGAGTEQETQYF
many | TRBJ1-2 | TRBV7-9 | CASSLEGDHGYTF
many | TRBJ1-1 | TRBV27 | CASSPKGGPEAFF
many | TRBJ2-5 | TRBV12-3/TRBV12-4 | CASSPTGPRETQYF
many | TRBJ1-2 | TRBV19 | CASSIRDSANYGYTF
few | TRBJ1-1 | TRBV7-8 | CASSLEDRENTEACF
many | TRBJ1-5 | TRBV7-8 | CASSLAAGGLSQPQHF
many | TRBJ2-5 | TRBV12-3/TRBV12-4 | CASSFTVPGTQYF
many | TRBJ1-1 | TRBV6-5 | CASRGQWTEAFF
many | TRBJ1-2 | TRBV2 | CASSEVVGGYTF
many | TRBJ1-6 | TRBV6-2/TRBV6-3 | CASSYGGDNSPLHF
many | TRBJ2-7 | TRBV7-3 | CASSEGPVSSYEQYF
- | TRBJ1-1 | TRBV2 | CASSERRREAFF